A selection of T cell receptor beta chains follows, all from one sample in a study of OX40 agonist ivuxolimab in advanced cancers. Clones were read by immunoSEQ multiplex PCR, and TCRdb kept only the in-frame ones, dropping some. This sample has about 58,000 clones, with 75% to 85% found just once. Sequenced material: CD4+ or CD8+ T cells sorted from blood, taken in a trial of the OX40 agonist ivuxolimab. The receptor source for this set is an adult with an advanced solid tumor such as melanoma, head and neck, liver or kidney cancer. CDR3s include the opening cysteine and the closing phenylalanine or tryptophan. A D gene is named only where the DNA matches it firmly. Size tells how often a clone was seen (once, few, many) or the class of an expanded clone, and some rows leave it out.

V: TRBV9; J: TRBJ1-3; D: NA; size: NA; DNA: TGTGCCAGCAGCGTAACAGGTAGACCGCCCCTCTCTGGAAACACCATATATTTT; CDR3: CASSVTGRPPLSGNTIYF
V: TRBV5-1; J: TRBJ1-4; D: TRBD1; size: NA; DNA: TGCGCCAGCAGGTCGGACAGGGATGGAGAAAAACTGTTTTTT; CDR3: CASRSDRDGEKLFF
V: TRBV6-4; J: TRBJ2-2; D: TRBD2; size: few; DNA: TGTGCCAGCAGTGATTCTCTAGCGGGGGTCACCACCGGGGAGCTGTTTTTT; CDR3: CASSDSLAGVTTGELFF
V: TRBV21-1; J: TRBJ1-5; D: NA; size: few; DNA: TGTGCCAGCAGCAAACGAAGAGGGGCCCCCTGTCAGCCCCAGCATTTT; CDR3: CASSKRRGAPCQPQHF
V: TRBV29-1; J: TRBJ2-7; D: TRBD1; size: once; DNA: TGCAGCGTTGTTGTACAGGGGTACGAGCAGTACTTC; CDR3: CSVVVQGYEQYF
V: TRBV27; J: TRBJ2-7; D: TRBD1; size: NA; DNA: TGTGCCAGCAGACCTAAAACCGGGACAGGGTACTACGAGCAGTACTTC; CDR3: CASRPKTGTGYYEQYF
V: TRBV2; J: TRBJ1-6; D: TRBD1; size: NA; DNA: TGTGCCAGCAGCCCGACAGGGCCAGATAATTCACCCCTCCACTTT; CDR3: CASSPTGPDNSPLHF
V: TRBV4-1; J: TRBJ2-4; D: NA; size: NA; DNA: TGCGCCAGCAGCCAATTTCTAGCCAAAAACATTCAGTACTTC; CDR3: CASSQFLAKNIQYF
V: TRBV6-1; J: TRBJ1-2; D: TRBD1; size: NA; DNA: TGTGCCAGCAGTGGCCTAGGGACAGGTCGTGGCTACACCTTC; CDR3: CASSGLGTGRGYTF
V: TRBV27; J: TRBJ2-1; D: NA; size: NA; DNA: TGTGCCAGCATCCCTTATGGGGCAGGCTACAATGAGCAGTTCTTC; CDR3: CASIPYGAGYNEQFF
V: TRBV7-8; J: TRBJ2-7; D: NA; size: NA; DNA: TGTGCCAGCAGGACTCGCCCCGGGGGATATGCCTACGAGCAGTACTTC; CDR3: CASRTRPGGYAYEQYF
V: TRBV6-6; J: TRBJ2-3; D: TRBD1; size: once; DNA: TGTGCCAGCAGTTTAGGGGGCTATGGCACAGATACGCAGTATTTT; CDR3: CASSLGGYGTDTQYF
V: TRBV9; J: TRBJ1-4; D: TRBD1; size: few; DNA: TGTGCCAGCAGCGCGACAGGGGTTGCTGAAAAACTGTTTTTT; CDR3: CASSATGVAEKLFF
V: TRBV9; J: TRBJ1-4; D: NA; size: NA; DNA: TGTGCCAGCAGCGTTTCCCACACAGCAACTAATGAAAAACTGTTTTTT; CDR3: CASSVSHTATNEKLFF
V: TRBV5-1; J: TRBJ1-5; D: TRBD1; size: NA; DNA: TGCGCCAGCAGCCCGGGACAGGGGGCTGATCAGCCCCAGCATTTT; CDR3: CASSPGQGADQPQHF
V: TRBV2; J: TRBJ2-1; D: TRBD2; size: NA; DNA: TGTGCCAGCATGGACGGGAGGGCCGTCTTTTACAATGAGCAGTTCTTC; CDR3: CASMDGRAVFYNEQFF
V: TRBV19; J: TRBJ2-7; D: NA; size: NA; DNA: TGTGCCAGTAGCAGACAGGATTCCTACGAGCAGTACTTC; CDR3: CASSRQDSYEQYF
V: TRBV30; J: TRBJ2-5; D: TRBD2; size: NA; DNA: TGTGCCTGGAGTGTACTACTAGCGCTGGGTGCCGCTGAGACCCAGTACTTC; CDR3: CAWSVLLALGAAETQYF
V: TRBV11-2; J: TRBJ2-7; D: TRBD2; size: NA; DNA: TGTGCCAGCAGCTTAGTTGGGGGGGGAAACTACGAGCAGTACTTC; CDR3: CASSLVGGGNYEQYF
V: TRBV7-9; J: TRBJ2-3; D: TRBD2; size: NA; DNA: TGTGCCAGCAGCTTAGGTTTACGGGGGGGGAGCACAGATACGCAGTATTTT; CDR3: CASSLGLRGGSTDTQYF
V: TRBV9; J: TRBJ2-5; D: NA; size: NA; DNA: TGTGCCAGCAGCGTAGGGACAGAAGAGACCCAGTACTTC; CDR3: CASSVGTEETQYF
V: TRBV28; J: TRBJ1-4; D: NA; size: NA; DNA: TGTGCCAGCAGTTTTGCGGCAGGGGAGGAAAAACTGTTTTTT; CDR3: CASSFAAGEEKLFF
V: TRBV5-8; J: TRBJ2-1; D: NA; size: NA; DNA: TGTGCCAGCAGCTTGATGTGGGCAGATGAGCAGTTCTTC; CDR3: CASSLMWADEQFF
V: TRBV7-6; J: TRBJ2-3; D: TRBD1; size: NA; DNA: TGTGCCAGCAGCCCCGTGGGACAGAGTAGCACAGATACGCAGTATTTT; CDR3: CASSPVGQSSTDTQYF
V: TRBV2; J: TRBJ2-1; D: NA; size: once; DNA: TGTGCCAGCAAGATGGACAGAACGAGGAATGAGCAGTTCTTC; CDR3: CASKMDRTRNEQFF
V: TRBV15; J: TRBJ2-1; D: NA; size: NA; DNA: TGTGCCACCAGCAGAGAGGGGAGGGGGGCCCACAATGAGCAGTTCTTC; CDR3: CATSREGRGAHNEQFF
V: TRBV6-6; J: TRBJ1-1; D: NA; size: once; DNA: TGTGCCAGCGGAGACGACAGCAGGCTCAACACTGAAGCTTTCTTT; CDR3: CASGDDSRLNTEAFF
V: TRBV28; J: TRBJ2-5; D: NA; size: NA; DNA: TGTGCCAGCAGTTTTGGTGACAGCCGAGGAGAGACCCAGTACTTC; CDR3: CASSFGDSRGETQYF
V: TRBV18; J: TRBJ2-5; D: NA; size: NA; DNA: TGTGCCAGCTCACGAGCGGGACAGGAAGAGACCCAGTACTTC; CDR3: CASSRAGQEETQYF
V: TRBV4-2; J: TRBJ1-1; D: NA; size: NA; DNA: TGTGCCAGCAGCCAAGTCGGATCGAACACTGAAGCTTTCTTT; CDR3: CASSQVGSNTEAFF
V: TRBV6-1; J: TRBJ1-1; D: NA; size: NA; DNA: TGTGCCAGCAGGGCACCCGGGAAAGGAGCTTTCTTT; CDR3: CASRAPGKGAFF
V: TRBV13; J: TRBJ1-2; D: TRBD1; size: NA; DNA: TGTGCCAGCAGCCGGCACGGGACAGGGCAAATTTATGGCTACACCTTC; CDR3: CASSRHGTGQIYGYTF
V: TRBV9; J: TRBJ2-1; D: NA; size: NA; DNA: TGTGCCAGCAGCGTAGGCGGGAATCCTCCCAATGAGCAGTTCTTC; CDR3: CASSVGGNPPNEQFF
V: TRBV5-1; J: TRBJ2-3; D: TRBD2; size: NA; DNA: TGCGCCAGCAGTGCACTAGCGGACACAGATACGCAGTATTTT; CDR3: CASSALADTDTQYF
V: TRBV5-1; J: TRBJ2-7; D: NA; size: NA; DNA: TGCGCCAGCAGCCGAGACACAGGATACGAGCAGTACTTC; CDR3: CASSRDTGYEQYF
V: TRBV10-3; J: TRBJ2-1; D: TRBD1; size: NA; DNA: TGTGCCATCAGTGGGACAGGGAAGAATGAGCAGTTCTTC; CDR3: CAISGTGKNEQFF
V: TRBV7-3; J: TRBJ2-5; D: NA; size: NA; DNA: TGTGCCAGCAGCCCACAGGGTGGGGGATTTTTGACCCAGTACTTC; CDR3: CASSPQGGGFLTQYF
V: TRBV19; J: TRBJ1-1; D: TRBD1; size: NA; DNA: TGTGCCAGTAGTAATTTGGGACAGTCGATGGCTTTCTTT; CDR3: CASSNLGQSMAFF
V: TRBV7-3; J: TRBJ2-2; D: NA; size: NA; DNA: TGTGCCAGCAGCTTAGGGGGTTTTGGCGGGGAGCTGTTTTTT; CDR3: CASSLGGFGGELFF
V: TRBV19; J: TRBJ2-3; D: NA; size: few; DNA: TGTGCCAGTAACCCGCGGGGAGGTACAGATACGCAGTATTTT; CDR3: CASNPRGGTDTQYF